This entry is about one TCR beta chain. Its antigen is not identified. Uncontrolled infection, other autoimmune disease, pregnancy or lactation disqualified patients from enrolment. On the basis of clinical symptoms, serum thyroxine and TRAb, thyroid ultrasound and orbital computed tomography, diagnoses were made. Using around 10 ml of fresh peripheral blood, PBMCs were prepared. This sample was included in a study of T cells in Graves' hyperthyroidism and ophthalmopathy. The CDR3 regions of TCR beta were amplified from RNA transcripts. Initially, a first-round RT-PCR of the TCR CDR3 employed the HTBI primer set. A single record per CDR3 protein comes from TCRdb applying MiXCR to the multiplex PCR reads. The sample lists approximately 400,000 distinct CDR3 sequences; approximately 12% were seen once. Study observations and caveats: Ophthalmopathy and stable hyperthyroidism were separated by a 13 V-J model.

This CDR3 spans 14 amino acids. V lost 4 bases to trimming and J lost 0 bases, with 10 bases between them. CDR1 and CDR2 from the germline V gene are DFQATT and SNEGSKA (reference sequence). The sequenced sample consisted of blood. This sequence was found in a man younger than 40 with Graves' hyperthyroidism that later progressed to Graves' ophthalmopathy. This chain links TRBV20-1 with TRBJ2-1; D unresolved. The chain's CDR3 is CSANRHSSYNEQFF. DNA of the CDR3: TGCAGTGCTAACCGACACAGCTCCTACAATGAGCAGTTCTTC.